Sequencing of this T cell receptor beta chain was carried out in a study of blood T cell repertoires in COVID-19. On the study more broadly: Acute and convalescent COVID-19 specimens originated in the United States, Italy and Spain. PBMCs, B-cell-depleted T cells, or T cells provided the cDNA or gDNA that made up the material.

The germline gives CDR1 SGHTA, CDR2 FQGNSA. The CDR3 sequence is 15 residues long. V was pared by 4 bases and J by 9 bases, with 5 bases of the junction left unmatched. Original handling: The authors estimated nucleated cell counts from reference gene primer amplification. TCRdb keeps only in-frame clones here, not all; method: immunoSEQ multiplex PCR. V and J calls and clone size are given by that table; D and trimming were obtained from the DNA. The sample shows tens of thousands of clones, around 89% of them seen only once. The chain is built from TRBV7-2 and TRBJ2-1; 14 bases fit TRBD2. The receptor was derived from a man aged 45 to 65 with acute or convalescent COVID-19. The sample consisted of peripheral blood. The CDR3 DNA reads as TGTGCCAGCAGCTCGACTAGCGGGAGGGCCACTGAGCAGTTCTTC. Protein: CASSSTSGRATEQFF.